The entry that follows covers one T cell receptor (beta chain) sequence. Per the authors' pipeline: Reference gene primer amplification in the assay estimated nucleated cell counts. Generated by immunoSEQ multiplex PCR, the TCRdb table keeps only in-frame clones and is missing some. D and trimming come from the DNA, and the V and J calls and clone size come from that table. The data contain roughly 70,000 clones, about nine tenths of them singletons. The data derive from a study of blood T cell repertoires in COVID-19. Study context: The United States, Italy and Spain were the sources of the acute and convalescent COVID-19 samples. From T cells, B-cell-depleted T cells, or PBMCs came the material, which was cDNA or gDNA.

V shed 4 bases and J 3 bases; nucleotides not matched to a gene: 12. CDR1 and CDR2 from the germline V gene are MNHEY and SMNVEV (reference sequence). The CDR3 has 17 residues. Sequenced sample: peripheral blood. The chain carries TRBV27 and TRBJ1-5, with 7 nucleotides matching TRBD1. This sequence was found in a human donor with active COVID-19. The donor label of this sample is uncertain. The CDR3 nucleotides are TGTGCCAGCAGTTCGCTTAAAAGGACAGGCGCCAATCAGCCCCAGCATTTT. Amino acids: CASSSLKRTGANQPQHF.